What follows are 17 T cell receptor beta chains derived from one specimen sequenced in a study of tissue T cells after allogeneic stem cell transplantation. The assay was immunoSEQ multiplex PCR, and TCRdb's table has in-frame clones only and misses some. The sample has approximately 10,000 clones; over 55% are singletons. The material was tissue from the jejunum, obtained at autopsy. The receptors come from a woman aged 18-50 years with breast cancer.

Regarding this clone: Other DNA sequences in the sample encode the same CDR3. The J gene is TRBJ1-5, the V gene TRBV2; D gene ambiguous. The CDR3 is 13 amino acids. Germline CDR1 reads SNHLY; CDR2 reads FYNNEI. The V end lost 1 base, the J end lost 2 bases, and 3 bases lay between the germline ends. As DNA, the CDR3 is TGTGCCAGCAGTGAAGAGGGCAATCAGCCCCAGCATTTT. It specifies CASSEEGNQPQHF.

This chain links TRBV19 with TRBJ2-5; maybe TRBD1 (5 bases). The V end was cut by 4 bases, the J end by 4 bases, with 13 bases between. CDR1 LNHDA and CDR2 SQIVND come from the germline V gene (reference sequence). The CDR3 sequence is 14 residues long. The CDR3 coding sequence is TGTGCCAGTAGTACGTCGGCAGGGATAGAGACCCAGTACTTC. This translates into CASSTSAGIETQYF.

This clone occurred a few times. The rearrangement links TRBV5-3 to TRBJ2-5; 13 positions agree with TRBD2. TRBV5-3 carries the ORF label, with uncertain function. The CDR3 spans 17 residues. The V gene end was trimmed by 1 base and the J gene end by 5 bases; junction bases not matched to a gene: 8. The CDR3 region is CARSLRTSGGWAETQYF. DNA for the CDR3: TGTGCCAGAAGCTTGCGGACTAGCGGGGGCTGGGCCGAGACCCAGTACTTC.

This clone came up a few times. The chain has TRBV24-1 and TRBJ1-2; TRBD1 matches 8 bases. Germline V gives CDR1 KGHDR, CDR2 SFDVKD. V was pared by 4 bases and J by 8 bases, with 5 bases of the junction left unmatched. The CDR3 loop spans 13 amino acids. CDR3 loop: CATSDPGQGGYTF. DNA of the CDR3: TGTGCCACCAGTGACCCAGGACAGGGAGGCTACACCTTC.

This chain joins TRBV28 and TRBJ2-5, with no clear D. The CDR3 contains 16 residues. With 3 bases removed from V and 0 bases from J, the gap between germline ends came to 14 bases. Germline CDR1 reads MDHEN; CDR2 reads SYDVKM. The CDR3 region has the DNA TGTGCCAGCAGTTTTTCTTCGGGTCAGTACCAAGAGACCCAGTACTTC. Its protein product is CASSFSSGQYQETQYF.

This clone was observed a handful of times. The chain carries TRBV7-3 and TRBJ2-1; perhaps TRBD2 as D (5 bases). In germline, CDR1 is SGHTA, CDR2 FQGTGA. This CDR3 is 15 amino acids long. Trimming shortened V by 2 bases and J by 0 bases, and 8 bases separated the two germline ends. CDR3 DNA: TGTGCCAGCAGCTTATTGGCGGGCTCCTACAATGAGCAGTTCTTC. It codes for CASSLLAGSYNEQFF.

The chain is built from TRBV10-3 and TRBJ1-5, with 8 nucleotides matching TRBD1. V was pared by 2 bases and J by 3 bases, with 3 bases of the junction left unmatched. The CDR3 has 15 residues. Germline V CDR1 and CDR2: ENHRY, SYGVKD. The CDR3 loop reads CAISEGQGFNQPQHF. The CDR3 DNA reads TGTGCCATCAGTGAGGGACAGGGCTTCAATCAGCCCCAGCATTTT.

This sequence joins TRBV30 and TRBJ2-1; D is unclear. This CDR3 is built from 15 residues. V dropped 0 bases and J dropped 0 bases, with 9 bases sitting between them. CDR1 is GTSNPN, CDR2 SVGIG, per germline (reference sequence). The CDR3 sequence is CAWSVAPYSYNEQFF. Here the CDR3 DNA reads TGTGCCTGGAGTGTAGCACCCTACTCCTACAATGAGCAGTTCTTC. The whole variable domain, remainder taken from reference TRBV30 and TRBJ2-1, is SQTIHQWPATLVQPVGSPLSLECTVEGTSNPNLYWYRQAAGRGLQLLFYSVGIGQISSEVPQNLSASRPQDRQFILSSKKLLLSDSGFYLCAWSVAPYSYNEQFFGPGTRLTVL.

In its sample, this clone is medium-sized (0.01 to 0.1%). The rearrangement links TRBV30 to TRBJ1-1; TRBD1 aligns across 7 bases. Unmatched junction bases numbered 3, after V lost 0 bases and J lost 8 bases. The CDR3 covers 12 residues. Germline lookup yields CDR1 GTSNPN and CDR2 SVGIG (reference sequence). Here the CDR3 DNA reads TGTGCCTGGAGTGTACAGGGGCGGGAAGCTTTCTTT. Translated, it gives CAWSVQGREAFF.

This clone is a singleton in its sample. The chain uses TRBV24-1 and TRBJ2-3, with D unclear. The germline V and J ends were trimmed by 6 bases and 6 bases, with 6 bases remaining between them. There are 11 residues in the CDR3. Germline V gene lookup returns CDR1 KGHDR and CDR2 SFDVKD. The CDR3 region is CATSQSDTQYF. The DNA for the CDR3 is TGTGCCACCAGTCAATCGGATACGCAGTATTTT.

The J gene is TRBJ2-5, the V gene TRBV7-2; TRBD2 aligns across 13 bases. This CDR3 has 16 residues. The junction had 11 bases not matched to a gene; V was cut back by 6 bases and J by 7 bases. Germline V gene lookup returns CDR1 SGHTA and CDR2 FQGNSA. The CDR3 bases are TGTGCCAGCAGTTCGACTAGCGGGGGGTCCACGGGGACCCAGTACTTC. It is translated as CASSSTSGGSTGTQYF.

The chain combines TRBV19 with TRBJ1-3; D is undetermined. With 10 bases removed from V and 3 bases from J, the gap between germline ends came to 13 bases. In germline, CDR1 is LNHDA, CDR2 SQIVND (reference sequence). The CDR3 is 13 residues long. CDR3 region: CATSEGYGNTIYF. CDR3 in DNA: TGTGCCACCTCCGAGGGTTATGGAAACACCATATATTTT. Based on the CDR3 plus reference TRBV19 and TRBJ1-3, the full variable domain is DGGITQSPKYLFRKEGQNVTLSCEQNLNHDAMYWYRQDPGQGLRLIYYSQIVNDFQKGDIAEGYSVSREKKESFPLTVTSAQKNPTAFYLCATSEGYGNTIYFGEGSWLTVV.

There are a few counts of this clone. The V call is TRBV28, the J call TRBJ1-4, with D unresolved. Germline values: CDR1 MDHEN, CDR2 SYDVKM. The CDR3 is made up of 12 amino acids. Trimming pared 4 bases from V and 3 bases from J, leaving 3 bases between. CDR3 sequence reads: CASSSANEKLFF. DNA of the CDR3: TGTGCCAGCAGTTCGGCTAATGAAAAACTGTTTTTT. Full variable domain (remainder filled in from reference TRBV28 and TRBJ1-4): DVKVTQSSRYLVKRTGEKVFLECVQDMDHENMFWYRQDPGLGLRLIYFSYDVKMKEKGDIPEGYSVSREKKERFSLILESASTNQTSMYLCASSSANEKLFFGSGTQLSVL.

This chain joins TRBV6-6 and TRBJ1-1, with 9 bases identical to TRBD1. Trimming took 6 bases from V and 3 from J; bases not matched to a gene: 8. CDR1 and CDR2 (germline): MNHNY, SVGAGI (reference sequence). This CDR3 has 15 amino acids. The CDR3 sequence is CASRRTGQGDTEAFF. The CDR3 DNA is TGTGCCAGCAGACGCACGGGACAGGGCGACACTGAAGCTTTCTTT.

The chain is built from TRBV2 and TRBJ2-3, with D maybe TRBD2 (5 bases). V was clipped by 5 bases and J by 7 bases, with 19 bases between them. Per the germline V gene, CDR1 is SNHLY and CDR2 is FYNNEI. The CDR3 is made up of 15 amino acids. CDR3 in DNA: TGTGCCAGCAGTCCGGACTTGCAAACACGTTATACGCAGTATTTT. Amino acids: CASSPDLQTRYTQYF.

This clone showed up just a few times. The CDR3 DNA sequence: TGTGCCAGTAGTTTAGCTAGCGGGGGAGGGTCAGATACGCAGTATTTT. Its translation: CASSLASGGGSDTQYF. The chain is built from TRBV19 and TRBJ2-3; 10 bases agree with TRBD2. Germline trimming cut 5 bases from V and 4 bases from J; bases unmatched to any gene: 9. The CDR3 has 16 residues. The V gene's germline CDR1 is LNHDA and CDR2 SQIVND (reference sequence).

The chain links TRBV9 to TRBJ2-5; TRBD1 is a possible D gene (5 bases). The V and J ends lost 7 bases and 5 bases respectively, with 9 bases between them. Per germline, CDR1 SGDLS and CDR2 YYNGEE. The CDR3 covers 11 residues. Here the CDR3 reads CASSAGETQYF. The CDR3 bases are TGTGCCAGCTCGGCAGGGGAGACCCAGTACTTC.